The 27 T cell receptor beta chains given below trace back to one sample, sequenced in a study of blood T cell repertoires in COVID-19. Clones were sequenced by immunoSEQ multiplex PCR, and TCRdb holds only the in-frame ones, with some missing. This repertoire shows approximately 90,000 clones, 70% to 85% found once; its top ten account for more than 20%. The sequenced sample consisted of peripheral blood. Receptor source: a man between 60 and 75 years old with acute or convalescent COVID-19.

This clone was detected a few times. This chain uses TRBV6-6 with TRBJ1-2, with 7 bases identical to TRBD1. Losses at the gene ends were 7 bases for V and 10 bases for J; bases not matched to a gene: 9. Germline V lookup: CDR1 MNHNY, CDR2 SVGAGI (reference sequence). The CDR3 is 12 amino acids. The CDR3 here is CASNVPGQPYTF. The CDR3 coding sequence is TGTGCCAGCAATGTCCCGGGACAGCCCTACACCTTC.

This chain connects TRBV19 to TRBJ1-2, with D perhaps matching TRBD1 (6 bases). CDR1 LNHDA and CDR2 SQIVND come from the germline V gene (reference sequence). Trimming shortened V by 1 base and J by 7 bases, and 10 bases separated the two germline ends. The CDR3 spans 13 residues. In DNA, the CDR3 is TGTGCCAGTAGTATAGGACAGGTTCGTGGCTACACCTTC. It codes for CASSIGQVRGYTF.

The V gene is TRBV19, the J gene TRBJ1-2; TRBD1 matches 8 bases. The trim removed 5 bases at V and 7 bases at J, leaving 9 bases unmatched. Germline CDR1 reads LNHDA; CDR2 reads SQIVND (reference sequence). This CDR3 has 14 amino acids. CDR3 DNA sequence: TGTGCCAGTAGTGGCCTGGACAGGGTAGGTGGCTACACCTTC. Its translation is CASSGLDRVGGYTF.

The chain couples TRBV2 to TRBJ1-2; 8 bases fit TRBD1. After removal of 6 bases from V and 5 bases from J, the junction contained 14 bases not matched to a gene. CDR1 is SNHLY, CDR2 FYNNEI, per germline. The CDR3 has 16 amino acids. CDR3 sequence: CASSGTGSSGVYGYTF. The CDR3 coding sequence is TGTGCCAGCAGCGGGACAGGATCCTCAGGCGTTTATGGCTACACCTTC.

This chain connects TRBV28 to TRBJ1-5, with a possible D match to TRBD1 (6 bases). CDR1 is MDHEN and CDR2 is SYDVKM in the germline V gene. Deletions cut 10 bases from V and 1 base from J, with 20 bases between. The CDR3 has 16 amino acids. The CDR3: CATPGPGTTSNQPQHF. The CDR3 DNA reads as TGTGCCACCCCGGGCCCGGGGACAACAAGCAATCAGCCCCAGCATTTT.

The chain uses TRBV7-9 and TRBJ1-6; 9 nucleotides match TRBD1. V was pared by 0 bases and J by 10 bases, with 4 bases of the junction left unmatched. The CDR3 extends over 15 amino acids. Germline CDR1 is SEHNR and CDR2 is FQNEAQ (reference sequence). The CDR3 coding sequence is TGTGCCAGCAGCTTAGCTTCGGGACAGGGATCACCCCTCCACTTT. Protein product: CASSLASGQGSPLHF. Full variable domain (outside the CDR3, taken from reference TRBV7-9 and TRBJ1-6): DTGVSQNPRHKITKRGQNVTFRCDPISEHNRLYWYRQTLGQGPEFLTYFQNEAQLEKSRLLSDRFSAERPKGSFSTLEIQRTEQGDSAMYLCASSLASGQGSPLHFGNGTRLTVT.

The DNA of the CDR3 is TGTGCCAGCAGTTCTCCGGGACAGGGGAACTATGGCTACACCTTC. Its translation is CASSSPGQGNYGYTF. V gene TRBV6-6 combines with J gene TRBJ1-2; 10 bases fit TRBD1. The V segment lost 4 bases and the J segment 2 bases; nucleotides outside the gene matches: 4. Germline V gives CDR1 MNHNY, CDR2 SVGAGI (reference sequence). There are 15 residues in the CDR3.

This clone was detected a few times. The chain links TRBV9 to TRBJ2-2; D is possibly TRBD2 (6 bases). V was clipped by 3 bases and J by 3 bases, with 15 bases between them. The V gene's germline CDR1 is SGDLS and CDR2 YYNGEE. CDR3 length equals 16 residues. CDR3 sequence (DNA): TGTGCCAGCAGCGCAGACTACGGGGGTTACACCGGGGAGCTGTTTTTT. Encoded protein: CASSADYGGYTGELFF.

V is TRBV6-5 and J is TRBJ1-1, with unresolved D. The CDR3 length is 14 residues. Germline assignment: CDR1 MNHEY and CDR2 SVGAGI. The germline V and J ends were trimmed by 4 bases and 1 base, with 10 bases remaining between them. The CDR3: CASSSLPKNTEAFF. The CDR3 nucleotides read TGTGCCAGCAGTTCCCTACCCAAGAACACTGAAGCTTTCTTT.

In its sample, this clone was seen a few times. V is TRBV2 and J is TRBJ2-5; 7 nucleotides agree with TRBD1. The CDR3 spans 15 residues. After removal of 5 bases from V and 9 bases from J, the junction contained 15 bases not matched to a gene. CDR1 is SNHLY and CDR2 is FYNNEI in the germline V gene. For the CDR3, the DNA is TGTGCCAGCAGTTTAGTAGGACAGGCGTATTCGGCCCAGTACTTC. This translates into CASSLVGQAYSAQYF.

There are a few counts of this clone. J is TRBJ1-5 and V is TRBV19; D possibly corresponds to TRBD1 (6 bases). Germline CDR1 LNHDA, CDR2 SQIVND (reference sequence). This CDR3 has 15 amino acids. V lost 3 bases and J 1 base, leaving 10 bases between the germline ends. The CDR3 nucleotides read TGTGCCAGTAGTATTCGGGGGGCCAGCAATCAGCCCCAGCATTTT. Translated: CASSIRGASNQPQHF.

The chain recombines TRBV28 with TRBJ1-4; 8 positions agree with TRBD1. The ends lost 5 bases at V and 11 bases at J; junction bases unmatched: 10. CDR1 is MDHEN, CDR2 SYDVKM, per germline. This CDR3 spans 14 amino acids. The chain's CDR3 is CASSMDRVAPKLFF. For the CDR3, the DNA is TGTGCCAGCAGTATGGACAGGGTTGCTCCTAAACTGTTTTTT.

V usage is TRBV28 and J usage is TRBJ1-3; D uncertain. V shed 10 bases and J shed 0 bases, with 7 bases lying between them. There are 12 residues in the CDR3. CDR1 and CDR2 from the germline V gene are MDHEN and SYDVKM. The CDR3 loop is CATLSSGNTIYF. Here the CDR3 DNA reads TGTGCCACACTGAGCTCTGGAAACACCATATATTTT.

V is TRBV2 and J is TRBJ1-1; TRBD1 might be the D (6 bases). V shed 2 bases and J shed 8 bases, with 12 bases lying between them. The length of the CDR3 is 13 residues. Germline V gives CDR1 SNHLY, CDR2 FYNNEI. CDR3 coding DNA: TGTGCCAGCAGTGAATATAGTAGGGGGGAAGCTTTCTTT. Amino acid sequence: CASSEYSRGEAFF.

The CDR3 DNA reads TGTGCCAGCAGCCCGGAGGGAAGGGGCCGAGCTTTCTTT. Translated, it gives CASSPEGRGRAFF. This rearrangement joins TRBV5-4 to TRBJ1-1; perhaps TRBD1 as D (5 bases). The CDR3 length is 13 residues. V shed 4 bases and J shed 10 bases, with 17 bases lying between them. The germline gives CDR1 SGHNT, CDR2 YYREEE (reference sequence).

This clone appeared a single time. This chain links TRBV5-6 with TRBJ2-5; a weak D match, TRBD2 (5 bases). Germline V lookup: CDR1 SGHDT, CDR2 YYEEEE. The CDR3 has 14 amino acids. The germline V and J ends were trimmed by 4 bases and 2 bases, with 12 bases remaining between them. Written as DNA, the CDR3 is TGTGCCAGCAGCCCACCAAGGAGGCAAGAGACCCAGTACTTC. It specifies CASSPPRRQETQYF. The full variable domain, completed using reference TRBV5-6 and TRBJ2-5, is DAGVTQSPTHLIKTRGQQVTLRCSPKSGHDTVSWYQQALGQGPQFIFQYYEEEERQRGNFPDRFSGHQFPNYSSELNVNALLLGDSALYLCASSPPRRQETQYFGPGTRLLVL.

The genes are TRBV10-2 and TRBJ1-1; 10 bases are a match to TRBD1. CDR1 is WSHSY, CDR2 SAAADI, per germline. V dropped 2 bases and J dropped 4; count of bases not matched to a gene: 10. This CDR3 has 17 amino acids. The CDR3, as DNA: TGCGCCAGCAGTGAGAAAAGGACAGGGGGTAGTAGCACTGAAGCTTTCTTT. This translates into CASSEKRTGGSSTEAFF.

The gene calls are TRBV11-2 and TRBJ2-5, with 7 positions matching TRBD2. V lost 1 base and J lost 2; bases outside the gene matches: 10. The germline gives CDR1 SGHAT, CDR2 FQNNGV. There are 17 residues in the CDR3. CDR3 protein: CASSLGSGLGVQETQYF. The CDR3 region has the DNA TGTGCCAGCAGCTTAGGTTCAGGACTAGGGGTACAAGAGACCCAGTACTTC. The full variable domain, in which reference TRBV11-2 and TRBJ2-5 provide the parts outside the CDR3, is EAGVAQSPRYKIIEKRQSVAFWCNPISGHATLYWYQQILGQGPKLLIQFQNNGVVDDSQLPKDRFSAERLKGVDSTLKIQPAKLEDSAVYLCASSLGSGLGVQETQYFGPGTRLLVL.

The chain employs TRBV7-9 and TRBJ1-4, with a weak D call TRBD1 (5 bases). The V and J ends lost 5 bases and 0 bases respectively, with 22 bases between them. The CDR3 sequence is 19 residues long. Germline V lookup: CDR1 SEHNR, CDR2 FQNEAQ (reference sequence). The DNA for the CDR3 is TGTGCCAGCAGCCCGACCCCCGGACATACGTCTGCAACTAATGAAAAACTGTTTTTT. This codes for CASSPTPGHTSATNEKLFF.

This chain joins TRBV9 and TRBJ2-7, with D possibly matching TRBD1 (5 bases). CDR3 length equals 14 residues. Germline CDR1 reads SGDLS; CDR2 reads YYNGEE. V was pared by 6 bases and J by 7 bases, with 20 bases between. CDR3 protein: CASTRSTGLGEQYF. The CDR3 nucleotides read TGTGCCAGCACCCGTAGTACAGGCCTTGGGGAGCAGTACTTC.

This chain uses TRBV7-9 with TRBJ1-5; the match to TRBD1 covers 9 bases. This CDR3 has 15 residues. CDR1 is SEHNR, CDR2 FQNEAQ, per germline (reference sequence). Trimming cost V 4 bases and J 3 bases; bases outside gene matches: 4. CDR3 sequence (DNA): TGTGCCAGCAGCTCCGGGACAGGGAACAATCAGCCCCAGCATTTT. Translating it yields CASSSGTGNNQPQHF. The variable domain in full, completed from reference TRBV7-9 and TRBJ1-5, reads DTGVSQNPRHKITKRGQNVTFRCDPISEHNRLYWYRQTLGQGPEFLTYFQNEAQLEKSRLLSDRFSAERPKGSFSTLEIQRTEQGDSAMYLCASSSGTGNNQPQHFGDGTRLSIL.

J is TRBJ1-1 and V is TRBV5-4; 9 bases are a match to TRBD1. Germline V CDR1 and CDR2: SGHNT, YYREEE (reference sequence). This CDR3 spans 17 amino acids. With V trimmed by 2 bases and J by 0 bases, 8 bases remained unmatched. The CDR3 reads CASSFPTGGLMNTEAFF. The CDR3 DNA is TGTGCCAGCAGCTTCCCGACAGGGGGACTCATGAACACTGAAGCTTTCTTT.

This sequence joins TRBV5-1 and TRBJ1-3, with a tentative D call TRBD1 (6 bases). CDR3 length: 18 amino acids. The V and J ends lost 4 bases and 0 bases respectively, with 20 bases between them. The V gene's germline CDR1 is SGHRS and CDR2 YFSETQ. The DNA for the CDR3 is TGCGCCAGCAGCCCCCTGCCCGACAGGCCGAACTCTGGAAACACCATATATTTT. Its protein product is CASSPLPDRPNSGNTIYF.

This clone is a singleton in its sample. The rearrangement links TRBV12-3 or TRBV12-4 to TRBJ2-1; D is unclear. There are 13 residues in the CDR3. V was clipped by 2 bases and J by 9 bases, with 11 bases between them. CDR3 sequence reads: CASSLSVPFEQFF. DNA for the CDR3: TGTGCCAGCAGTTTATCGGTACCCTTTGAGCAGTTCTTC.

The rearrangement uses TRBV21-1 and TRBJ1-1; TRBD1 is taken as the D call from the table, unchecked against the DNA. TRBV21-1 is a listed pseudogene. This CDR3 is 13 amino acids long. The CDR3, as DNA: TGTGCCAGCAGCAAATCAGGGAAAACTGAAGCTTTCTTT. This translates into CASSKSGKTEAFF.

This rearrangement joins TRBV20-1 to TRBJ2-1; D is ambiguous. There are 12 residues in the CDR3. Trimming took off 3 bases at V and 3 bases at J, with 6 bases between the two ends. Germline CDR1 is DFQATT and CDR2 is SNEGSKA (reference sequence). Written as DNA, the CDR3 is TGCAGTGCTAGTGTAGTCTACAATGAGCAGTTCTTC. This encodes CSASVVYNEQFF.

The rearrangement joins TRBV10-3 to TRBJ1-3, with TRBD1 identical over 10 bases. V shed 7 bases and J 4 bases; nucleotides not matched to a gene: 7. Germline V gene lookup returns CDR1 ENHRY and CDR2 SYGVKD. The CDR3 is 15 residues long. CDR3 sequence (DNA): TGTGCCATCACCTCGGGACAGGGGATCGGAAACACCATATATTTT. It encodes CAITSGQGIGNTIYF.